These T cell receptor beta chains were read from a single sample in a study of shared clonotypes between healthy human individuals. Libraries were prepared by immunoSEQ multiplex PCR; TCRdb keeps only in-frame clonotypes and omits some of them. The sample shows roughly 1,500,000 clones, less than 99% of them seen only once. Sample: naive CD4+ T cells sorted from blood. These receptors came from a young man in good health. Both conserved end residues are part of each CDR3. A D gene is named only where the DNA matches it firmly. Expanded clones get a size class; other rows say once, few or many, or leave the size out.

d_gene,j_gene,abundance,v_gene,CDR3aa,CDR3nt
.,TRBJ2-5,.,TRBV11-2,CASSFGSGPRRYQETQYF,TGTGCCAGCAGCTTTGGTTCGGGGCCAAGACGCTACCAAGAGACCCAGTACTTC
.,TRBJ1-2,.,TRBV18,CASSPREGDGYTF,TGTGCCAGCTCACCCCGTGAAGGTGATGGCTACACCTTC
.,TRBJ1-5,.,TRBV5-6,CASSPRFSNQPQHF,TGTGCCAGCAGCCCAAGGTTTAGCAATCAGCCCCAGCATTTT
.,TRBJ1-2,.,TRBV12-1,CASTRVGYGYTF,TGTGCCAGCACCAGGGTAGGCTATGGCTACACCTTC
.,TRBJ2-6,.,TRBV9,CASSVFPGANVLTF,TGTGCCAGCAGCGTATTCCCTGGGGCCAACGTCCTGACTTTC
.,TRBJ2-7,.,TRBV28,CASSLFLGGEQYF,TGTGCCAGCAGTTTATTTTTAGGGGGCGAGCAGTACTTC
TRBD1,TRBJ2-1,.,TRBV10-3,CAIRDSTGDNEQFF,TGTGCCATCAGAGACTCGACAGGGGACAATGAGCAGTTCTTC
TRBD1,TRBJ2-7,once,TRBV10-3,CAISDRLSGTGYEQYF,TGTGCCATCAGTGACCGCTTATCTGGGACAGGCTACGAGCAGTACTTC
.,TRBJ2-5,once,TRBV2,CASKGEETQYF,TGTGCCAGCAAAGGGGAGGAGACCCAGTACTTC
.,TRBJ1-2,.,TRBV18,CASSPAQGSYTF,TGTGCCAGCTCACCGGCTCAGGGAAGCTACACCTTC
.,TRBJ1-5,.,TRBV15,CATSRGMTGSNQPQHF,TGTGCCACCAGCAGAGGAATGACAGGTAGCAATCAGCCCCAGCATTTT
.,TRBJ1-2,.,TRBV5-8,CASSATFQGMRGYTF,TGTGCCAGCAGCGCCACATTCCAGGGTATGAGGGGCTACACCTTC
.,TRBJ1-5,.,TRBV7-2,CASSLDGSQAYQPQHF,TGTGCCAGCAGCTTGGACGGGTCACAGGCCTATCAGCCCCAGCATTTT
.,TRBJ2-1,.,TRBV19,CASSERTAHFFEQFF,TGTGCCAGTAGTGAGAGGACAGCCCACTTTTTTGAGCAGTTCTTC
.,TRBJ2-1,.,TRBV28,CASRYGLLGTNEQFF,TGTGCCAGCAGGTATGGGCTTCTCGGGACCAATGAGCAGTTCTTC
.,TRBJ2-1,.,TRBV4-1,CASSLYFRGANEQFF,TGCGCCAGCAGCCTTTATTTTAGGGGGGCGAATGAGCAGTTCTTC
.,TRBJ2-6,.,TRBV28,CASSFSGAGANVLTF,TGTGCCAGCAGTTTCTCAGGTGCTGGGGCCAACGTCCTGACTTTC
.,TRBJ2-3,.,TRBV5-1,CASSLERRTDTQYF,TGCGCCAGCAGCTTGGAGAGGCGCACAGATACGCAGTATTTT
.,TRBJ2-3,.,TRBV6-6,CASSSQGTDTQYF,TGTGCCAGCAGTTCGCAGGGCACAGATACGCAGTATTTT
TRBD1,TRBJ2-2,.,TRBV27,CASSLGTGSNTGELFF,TGTGCCAGCAGTCTCGGGACAGGGTCGAACACCGGGGAGCTGTTTTTT
.,TRBJ1-1,once,TRBV7-9,CASSFPLSEAFF,TGTGCCAGCAGCTTTCCCCTATCTGAAGCTTTCTTT
.,TRBJ2-5,.,TRBV9,CASSVKGAGGTQYF,TGTGCCAGCAGCGTAAAAGGCGCCGGAGGGACCCAGTACTTC
.,TRBJ1-5,.,TRBV7-2,CASSLGVGTSSNQPQHF,TGTGCCAGCAGCTTAGGGGTTGGGACTTCTAGCAATCAGCCCCAGCATTTT
TRBD2,TRBJ2-1,.,TRBV19,CASTNQGLAGDEQFF,TGTGCCAGTACCAACCAGGGACTAGCGGGAGATGAGCAGTTCTTC
TRBD2,TRBJ2-3,once,TRBV5-4,CASSAATSGSTDTQYF,TGTGCCAGCAGCGCGGCGACTAGCGGGAGTACAGATACGCAGTATTTT